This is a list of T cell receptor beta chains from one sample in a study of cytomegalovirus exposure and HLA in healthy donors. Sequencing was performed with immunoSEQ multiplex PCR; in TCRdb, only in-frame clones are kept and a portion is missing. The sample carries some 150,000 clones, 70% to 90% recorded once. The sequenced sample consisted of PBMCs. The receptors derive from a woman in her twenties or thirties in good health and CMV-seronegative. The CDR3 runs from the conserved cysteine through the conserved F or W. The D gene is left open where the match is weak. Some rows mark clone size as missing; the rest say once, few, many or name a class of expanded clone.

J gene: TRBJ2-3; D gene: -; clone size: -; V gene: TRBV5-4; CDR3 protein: CASSFPSEGVTDTQYF; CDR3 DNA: TGTGCCAGCAGCTTCCCAAGCGAGGGGGTCACAGATACGCAGTATTTT
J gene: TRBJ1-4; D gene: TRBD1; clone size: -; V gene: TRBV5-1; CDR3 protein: CASSSQGGQNEKLFF; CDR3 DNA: TGCGCCAGCAGCTCCCAGGGGGGTCAGAATGAAAAACTGTTTTTT
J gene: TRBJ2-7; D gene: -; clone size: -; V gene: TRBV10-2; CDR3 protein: CASSETGYSYEQYF; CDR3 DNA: TGCGCCAGCAGTGAGACGGGATATTCCTACGAGCAGTACTTC
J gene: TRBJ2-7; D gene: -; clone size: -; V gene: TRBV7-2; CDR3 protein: CASSGLGAGIRGNEQYF; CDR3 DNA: TGTGCCAGCAGCGGCCTGGGGGCCGGGATCCGAGGCAACGAGCAGTACTTC
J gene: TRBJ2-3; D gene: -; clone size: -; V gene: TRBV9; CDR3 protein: CASSVALGRDLNTDTQYF; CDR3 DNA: TGTGCCAGCAGCGTAGCCCTCGGGCGGGATCTCAACACAGATACGCAGTATTTT
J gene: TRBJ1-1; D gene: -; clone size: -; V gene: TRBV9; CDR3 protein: CASSVGGSREVPEAFF; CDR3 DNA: TGTGCCAGCAGCGTGGGGGGTAGCAGGGAGGTACCTGAAGCTTTCTTT
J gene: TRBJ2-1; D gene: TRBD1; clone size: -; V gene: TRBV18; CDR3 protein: CASSPPGTEGTNNEQFF; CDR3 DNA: TGTGCCAGCTCACCGCCTGGGACAGAGGGGACCAACAATGAGCAGTTCTTC
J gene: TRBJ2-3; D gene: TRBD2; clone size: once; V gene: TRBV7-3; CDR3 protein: CASSKNGGRGTDTQYF; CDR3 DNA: TGTGCCAGCAGCAAGAACGGCGGGAGGGGCACAGATACGCAGTATTTT
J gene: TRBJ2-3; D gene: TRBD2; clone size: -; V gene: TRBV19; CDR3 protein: CASSMSGATDTQYF; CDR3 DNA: TGTGCCAGTAGTATGAGCGGGGCGACAGATACGCAGTATTTT
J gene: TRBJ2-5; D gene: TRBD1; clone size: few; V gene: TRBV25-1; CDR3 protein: CASSFGLTGFQETQYF; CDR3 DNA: TGTGCCAGCAGCTTCGGCCTGACAGGGTTCCAAGAGACCCAGTACTTC
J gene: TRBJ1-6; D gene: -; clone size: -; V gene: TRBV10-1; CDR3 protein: CASSPDNSPLHF; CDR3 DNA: TGCGCCAGCAGTCCTGATAATTCACCCCTCCACTTT
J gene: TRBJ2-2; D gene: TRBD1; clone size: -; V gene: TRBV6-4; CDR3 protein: CASSLQGATGELFF; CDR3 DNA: TGTGCCAGCAGTCTTCAGGGGGCCACCGGGGAGCTGTTTTTT
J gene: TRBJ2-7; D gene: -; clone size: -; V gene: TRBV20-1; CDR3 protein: CSARGRDEQYF; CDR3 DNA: TGCAGTGCTAGAGGGCGGGACGAGCAGTACTTC
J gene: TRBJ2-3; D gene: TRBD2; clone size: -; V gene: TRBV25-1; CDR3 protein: CASSGLAGAADTQYF; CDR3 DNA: TGTGCCAGCAGTGGATTAGCGGGAGCGGCAGATACGCAGTATTTT
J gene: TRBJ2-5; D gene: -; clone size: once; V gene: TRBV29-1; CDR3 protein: CSVGRAQAETQYF; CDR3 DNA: TGCAGCGTTGGGAGGGCGCAGGCGGAGACCCAGTACTTC
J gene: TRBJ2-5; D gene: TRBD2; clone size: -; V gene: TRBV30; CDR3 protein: CAWRGTSGDKETQYF; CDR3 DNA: TGTGCCTGGAGGGGTACTAGCGGCGATAAAGAGACCCAGTACTTC
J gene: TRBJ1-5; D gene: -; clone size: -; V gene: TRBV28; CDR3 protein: CASSLRRVGGNQPQHF; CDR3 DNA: TGTGCCAGCAGTTTAAGACGGGTCGGGGGCAATCAGCCCCAGCATTTT
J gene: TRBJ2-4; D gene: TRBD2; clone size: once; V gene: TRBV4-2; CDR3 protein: CASSQAGGLAAPGAKNIQYF; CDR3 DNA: TGTGCCAGCAGCCAGGCAGGGGGACTAGCGGCCCCTGGGGCCAAAAACATTCAGTACTTC
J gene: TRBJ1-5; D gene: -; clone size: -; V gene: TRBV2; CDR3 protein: CASRGQGLGNQPQHF; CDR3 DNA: TGTGCCAGCAGGGGCCAGGGATTGGGCAATCAGCCCCAGCATTTT
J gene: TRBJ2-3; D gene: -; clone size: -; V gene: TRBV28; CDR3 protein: CASSPPDLPAGYF; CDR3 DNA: TGTGCCAGCAGCCCCCCCGACTTACCCGCGGGGTATTTT
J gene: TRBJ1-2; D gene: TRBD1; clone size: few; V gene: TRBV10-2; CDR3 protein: CASGRQGVGYTF; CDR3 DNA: TGCGCCAGCGGTCGACAGGGAGTTGGCTACACCTTC
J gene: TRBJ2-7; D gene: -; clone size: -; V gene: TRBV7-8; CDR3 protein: CASSYQLATGVTPYEQYF; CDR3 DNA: TGTGCCAGCAGCTACCAACTAGCGACAGGGGTGACCCCCTACGAGCAGTACTTC
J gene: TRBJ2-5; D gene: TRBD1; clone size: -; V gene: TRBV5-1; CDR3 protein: CASGQGNQETQYF; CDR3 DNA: TGCGCCAGCGGACAGGGGAACCAAGAGACCCAGTACTTC